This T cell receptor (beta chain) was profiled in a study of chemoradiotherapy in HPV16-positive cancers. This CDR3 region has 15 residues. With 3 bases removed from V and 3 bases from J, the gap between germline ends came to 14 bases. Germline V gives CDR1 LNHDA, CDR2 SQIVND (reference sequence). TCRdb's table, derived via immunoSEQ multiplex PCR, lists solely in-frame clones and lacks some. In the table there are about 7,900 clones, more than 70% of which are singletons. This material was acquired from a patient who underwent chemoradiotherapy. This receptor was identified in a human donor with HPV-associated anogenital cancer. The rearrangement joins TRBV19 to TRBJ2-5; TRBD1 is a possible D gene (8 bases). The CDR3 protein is CASSIRTGREETQYF. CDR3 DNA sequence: TGTGCCAGTAGTATCCGGACAGGGAGGGAAGAGACCCAGTACTTC.